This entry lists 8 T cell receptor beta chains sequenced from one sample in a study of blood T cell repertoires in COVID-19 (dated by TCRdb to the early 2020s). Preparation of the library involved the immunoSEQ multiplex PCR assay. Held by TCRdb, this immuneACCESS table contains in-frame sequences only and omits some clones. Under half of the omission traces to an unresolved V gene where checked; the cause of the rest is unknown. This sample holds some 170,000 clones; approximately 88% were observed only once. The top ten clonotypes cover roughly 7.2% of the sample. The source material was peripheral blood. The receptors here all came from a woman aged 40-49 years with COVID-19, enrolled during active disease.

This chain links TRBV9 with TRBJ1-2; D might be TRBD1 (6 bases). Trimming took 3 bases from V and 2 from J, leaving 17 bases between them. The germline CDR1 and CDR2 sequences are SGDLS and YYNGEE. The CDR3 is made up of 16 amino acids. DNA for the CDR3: TGTGCCAGCAGCGCCTCCGGGGCGGGGGCGAACTATGGCTACACCTTC. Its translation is CASSASGAGANYGYTF.

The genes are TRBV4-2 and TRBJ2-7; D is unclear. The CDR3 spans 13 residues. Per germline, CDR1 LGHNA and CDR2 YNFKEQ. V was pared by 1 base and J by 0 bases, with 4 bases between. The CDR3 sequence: CASSQGLSYEQYF. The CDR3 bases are TGTGCCAGCAGCCAAGGTCTCTCCTACGAGCAGTACTTC.

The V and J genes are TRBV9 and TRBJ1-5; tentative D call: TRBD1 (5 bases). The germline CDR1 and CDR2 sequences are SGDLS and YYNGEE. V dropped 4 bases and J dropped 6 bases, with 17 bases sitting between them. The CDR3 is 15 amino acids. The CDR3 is CASSPDISGGQPQHF. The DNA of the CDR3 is TGTGCCAGCAGCCCAGATATCTCGGGGGGTCAGCCCCAGCATTTT.

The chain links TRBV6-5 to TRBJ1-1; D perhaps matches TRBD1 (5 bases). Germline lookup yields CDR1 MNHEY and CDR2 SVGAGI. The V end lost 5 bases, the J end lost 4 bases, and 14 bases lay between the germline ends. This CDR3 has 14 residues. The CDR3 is CASSTPGLVTEAFF. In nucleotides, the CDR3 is TGTGCCAGCAGTACGCCGGGACTAGTCACTGAAGCTTTCTTT.

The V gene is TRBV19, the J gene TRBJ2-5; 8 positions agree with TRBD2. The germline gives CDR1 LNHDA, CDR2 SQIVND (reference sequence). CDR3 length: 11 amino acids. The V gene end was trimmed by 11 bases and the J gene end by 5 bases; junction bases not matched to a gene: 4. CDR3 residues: CADPSGETQYF. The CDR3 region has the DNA TGTGCCGATCCTAGCGGGGAGACCCAGTACTTC.

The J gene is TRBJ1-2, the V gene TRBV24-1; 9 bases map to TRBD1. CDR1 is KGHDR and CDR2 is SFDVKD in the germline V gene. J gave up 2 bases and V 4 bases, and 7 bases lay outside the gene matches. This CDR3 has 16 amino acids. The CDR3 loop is CATSEAGTGINYGYTF. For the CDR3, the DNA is TGTGCCACCAGTGAGGCCGGGACAGGGATAAACTATGGCTACACCTTC.

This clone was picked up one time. CDR3 coding DNA: TGTGCCAGTAGCTTAGACAGGGGGACTGAAGCTTTCTTT. As protein: CASSLDRGTEAFF. The chain couples TRBV19 to TRBJ1-1; 9 nucleotides agree with TRBD1. Germline V gene lookup returns CDR1 LNHDA and CDR2 SQIVND (reference sequence). CDR3 length: 13 amino acids. J gave up 5 bases and V 6 bases, and 4 bases lay outside the gene matches.

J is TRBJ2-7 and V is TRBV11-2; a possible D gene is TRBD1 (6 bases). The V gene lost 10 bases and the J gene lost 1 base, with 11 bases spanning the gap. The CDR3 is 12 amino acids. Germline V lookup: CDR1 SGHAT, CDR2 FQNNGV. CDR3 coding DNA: TGTGCCACCCAGGGGCTTTCCTACGAGCAGTACTTC. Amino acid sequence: CATQGLSYEQYF.